Each of the 20 T cell receptor beta chains below was sequenced from the same sample in a study of blood T cells in healthy people across ages (dated by TCRdb to the mid-2010s). The library relied on 5' RACE. Data came from an Illumina HiSeq 2500. A second PCR of roughly 7 to 12 cycles was run with a J-beta primer mix and a sample-barcoded 5' primer. TCRdb cleaned the public reads at Q25 with fastp, built clones with MiXCR and kept in-frame beta chains. Rows matching on CDR3 protein sequence are summarized as one entry with the most common DNA and genes. For this sample the table gives some 1.4 million distinct CDR3 sequences, of which approximately 40% were detected only once. The ten biggest clones cover 7.9% of the sample. The sequenced sample was blood. These TCRs come from a woman between 18 and 30 years old in good health.

The chain couples TRBV4-1 to TRBJ2-5; 7 bases are shared with TRBD1. The CDR3 runs to 17 residues. Trimming removed 0 bases from V and 5 bases from J; junction bases left unmatched: 12. CDR1 and CDR2 (germline): MGHRA, YSYEKL. CDR3 sequence (DNA): TGCGCCAGCAGCCAAGACCCCAGCGACAGGGTTCGGGAGACCCAGTACTTC. Its translation: CASSQDPSDRVRETQYF.

This clonotype was picked up a small number of times. CDR3 nucleotide sequence: TGTGCCAGCAGTTTTAGCGGGGGGGTTACAGATACGCAGTATTTT. This gives the protein CASSFSGGVTDTQYF. The rearrangement joins TRBV28 to TRBJ2-3; 11 bases are shared with TRBD2. V dropped 3 bases and J dropped 3; count of bases not matched to a gene: 2. The CDR3 is 15 residues long. Germline-derived CDR1 and CDR2 are MDHEN and SYDVKM. Drawing the rest from reference TRBV28 and TRBJ2-3, the complete variable domain is DVKVTQSSRYLVKRTGEKVFLECVQDMDHENMFWYRQDPGLGLRLIYFSYDVKMKEKGDIPEGYSVSREKKERFSLILESASTNQTSMYLCASSFSGGVTDTQYFGPGTRLTVL.

This clonotype was detected ten times or more. The gene calls are TRBV4-1 and TRBJ1-5, with TRBD1 matching over 9 bases. V lost 1 base and J lost 5; bases outside the gene matches: 6. Germline CDR1 and CDR2: MGHRA and YSYEKL. The CDR3 has 16 residues. CDR3 sequence (DNA): TGCGCCAGCAGCCAAGTTATTACAGGGGGCCATCAGCCCCAGCATTTT. It translates to CASSQVITGGHQPQHF.

CDR3 nucleotide sequence: TGTGCCAGCAGTCCCGGGACAGGCCCCACCTACGAGCAGTACTTC. Translated, it gives CASSPGTGPTYEQYF. The J gene is TRBJ2-7, the V gene TRBV27; 8 bases match TRBD1. With 5 bases clipped from V and 2 bases from J, the junction kept 8 bases outside the gene matches. The CDR3 runs 15 residues. Germline CDR1 MNHEY, CDR2 SMNVEV (reference sequence).

This sequence joins TRBV9 and TRBJ1-2, with D hard to call. The CDR3 is made up of 11 amino acids. Germline assignment: CDR1 SGDLS and CDR2 YYNGEE. Trimming left V 6 bases short and J 7 bases short, with 10 bases between. The DNA of the CDR3 is TGTGCCAGCAAGGGCAGAAGTGGCTACACCTTC. Translation: CASKGRSGYTF.

With regard to this clonotype: The junction shows a germline mismatch at one end, possibly a read error. The V gene is TRBV7-2, the J gene TRBJ2-4; D is possibly TRBD1 or TRBD2 (6 bases each). Germline CDR1 and CDR2: SGHTA and FQGNSA. This CDR3 has 17 residues. DNA of the CDR3: TGTGCCAGCAGCCCCCGCGCGGGACATTTAGCCAAAAACTTTCAGTACTTC. It translates to CASSPRAGHLAKNFQYF.

The chain couples TRBV15 to TRBJ1-5; D remains ambiguous. The CDR3 is made up of 15 amino acids. With 3 bases removed from V and 0 bases from J, the gap between germline ends came to 9 bases. Germline V gene sequence: CDR1 LNHNV, CDR2 YYDKDF (reference sequence). DNA of the CDR3: TGTGCCACCAGCAGCGGATTAAATAGCAATCAGCCCCAGCATTTT. Its protein is CATSSGLNSNQPQHF.

The chain uses TRBV7-2 and TRBJ1-5, with D possibly being TRBD1 (6 bases). V gave up 1 base and J gave up 4 bases, with 14 bases separating them. CDR1 and CDR2 from the germline V gene are SGHTA and FQGNSA. This CDR3 spans 16 amino acids. CDR3 sequence: CASSLETGHHNQPQHF. CDR3 nucleotide sequence: TGTGCCAGCAGCTTAGAGACGGGACACCATAATCAGCCCCAGCATTTT.

The CDR3 reads CASSPLAGGPETQYF. The CDR3 bases are TGCGCCAGCAGCCCCCTAGCGGGGGGGCCAGAGACCCAGTACTTC. The rearrangement joins TRBV4-1 to TRBJ2-5, with 12 nucleotides matching TRBD2. This CDR3 comprises 15 residues. Germline-derived CDR1 and CDR2 are MGHRA and YSYEKL. With 4 bases clipped from V and 4 bases from J, the junction kept 4 bases outside the gene matches.

This clonotype came up a few times. V usage is TRBV6-1 and J usage is TRBJ2-7, with no clear D. V was clipped by 2 bases and J by 2 bases, with 13 bases between them. The CDR3 spans 15 residues. CDR1 MNHNS and CDR2 SASEGT come from the germline V gene. CDR3 coding DNA: TGTGCCAGCAGTGAACGGACGGTACTAACCTACGAGCAGTACTTC. Translated, it gives CASSERTVLTYEQYF.

The chain links TRBV12-3 or TRBV12-4 to TRBJ2-5; 7 positions agree with TRBD1. Matching the DNA end better, TRBJ2-7 makes the J call doubtful. This CDR3 region has 18 residues. CDR3 protein: CASSLRVVGDRKYYEQYF. The CDR3 DNA sequence: TGTGCCAGCAGTTTGAGGGTTGTGGGGGACAGAAAATACTACGAGCAGTACTTC.

The chain is built from TRBV6-1 and TRBJ2-4; no reliable D call. With the DNA end fitting TRBJ2-7 better, the J assignment may be wrong. This CDR3 has 13 residues. The germline V gene encodes CDR1 MNHNS and CDR2 SASEGT. CDR3: CASSVNSGGEQYF. The CDR3 bases are TGTGCCAGCAGTGTCAATTCAGGTGGCGAGCAGTACTTC.

This clonotype turned up a few times. The gene calls are TRBV27 and TRBJ2-1, with D unresolved. CDR1 MNHEY and CDR2 SMNVEV come from the germline V gene (reference sequence). The V gene lost 0 bases and the J gene lost 0 bases, with 15 bases spanning the gap. This CDR3 has 18 amino acids. The CDR3 region is CASSLSTVPPSSYNEQFF. The CDR3 DNA is TGTGCCAGCAGTTTATCCACAGTGCCCCCGAGCTCCTACAATGAGCAGTTCTTC.

Only one count was recorded for this clonotype. The gene calls are TRBV28 and TRBJ2-1; D is ambiguous. This CDR3 region has 13 residues. Trimming shortened V by 6 bases and J by 10 bases, and 16 bases separated the two germline ends. Germline CDR1 reads MDHEN; CDR2 reads SYDVKM. The CDR3 protein is CASSRSSHGEQFF. The CDR3 DNA follows: TGTGCCAGCAGCCGCTCGTCGCACGGGGAGCAGTTCTTC. Using reference TRBV28 and TRBJ2-1 for the parts outside the CDR3, the full variable domain is DVKVTQSSRYLVKRTGEKVFLECVQDMDHENMFWYRQDPGLGLRLIYFSYDVKMKEKGDIPEGYSVSREKKERFSLILESASTNQTSMYLCASSRSSHGEQFFGPGTRLTVL.

The chain has TRBV7-9 and TRBJ2-5; TRBD1 matches 8 bases. Losses at the gene ends were 5 bases for V and 2 bases for J; bases not matched to a gene: 7. The CDR3 has 15 amino acids. Germline V gives CDR1 SEHNR, CDR2 FQNEAQ (reference sequence). CDR3 DNA sequence: TGTGCCAGCAGCACCCAAGGGACAGGACAAGAGACCCAGTACTTC. Encoded protein: CASSTQGTGQETQYF.

In its sample, this clonotype was seen a few times. V and J are TRBV30 and TRBJ2-7; no clear D gene. Germline CDR1 is GTSNPN and CDR2 is SVGIG (reference sequence). The ends were cut back, 0 bases at V and 0 bases at J, with 12 bases in the middle. The CDR3 has 15 amino acids. The CDR3 sequence is CAWSVIGRSSYEQYF. As DNA, the CDR3 is TGTGCCTGGAGTGTAATCGGGCGCAGCTCCTACGAGCAGTACTTC.

This chain uses TRBV6-5 with TRBJ1-5; 7 bases match TRBD1. Per germline, CDR1 MNHEY and CDR2 SVGAGI. J was trimmed by 6 bases and V by 0 bases; bases with no gene match: 11. The CDR3 sequence is 17 residues long. CDR3 sequence reads: CASSYSPPGQRGQPQHF. DNA for the CDR3: TGTGCCAGCAGTTACTCCCCGCCGGGACAGAGGGGTCAGCCCCAGCATTTT.

This sequence joins TRBV7-8 and TRBJ2-5, with 10 bases fitting TRBD2. The CDR3 has 17 amino acids. The germline V gene encodes CDR1 SGHVS and CDR2 FQNEAQ. Trimming took 1 base from V and 7 from J; bases not matched to a gene: 12. The CDR3 reads CASSLEFSGGSRGTQYF. For the CDR3, the DNA is TGTGCCAGCAGCTTAGAGTTTAGCGGGGGGTCCAGGGGGACCCAGTACTTC.

V gene TRBV5-1 combines with J gene TRBJ2-6; 9 bases fit TRBD2. Looked up from germline, CDR1 is SGHRS and CDR2 is YFSETQ. This CDR3 contains 18 residues. Unmatched junction bases numbered 8, after V lost 4 bases and J lost 0 bases. In DNA form, the CDR3 reads TGCGCCAGCAGCCCGGGACTAGCCTTTACCTCTGGGGCCAACGTCCTGACTTTC. It encodes CASSPGLAFTSGANVLTF.

The chain links TRBV12-3 or TRBV12-4 to TRBJ1-1; tentative D call: TRBD1 (5 bases). This CDR3 is 15 amino acids long. The V end was cut by 5 bases, the J end by 4 bases, with 17 bases between. DNA for the CDR3: TGTGCCAGCAGTCGATGGGGGGAGGTAGGCACTGAAGCTTTCTTT. It is translated as CASSRWGEVGTEAFF.